One T cell receptor beta chain is described in this entry. Its binding antigen is unknown. No base quality information exists; no much larger clone differs at one position. This sample was included in a study of identical twins (dated by TCRdb to the mid-2010s). Some background on the complete study: The study deep-sequenced TCR alpha and beta repertoires from monozygotic twins, unrelated adults of various ages and cord blood to test whether fetal clonotypes persist. To rule out contamination, the twin experiments were replicated at different times with different library preparation protocols.

The CDR3, cysteine through phenylalanine, is 14 amino acids long. Just the 42-base CDR3 DNA is kept, in frame starting at base 1. Receptor libraries were prepared by 5' RACE. Sequencing instrument: Illumina HiSeq 2000. Template switching added a universal primer binding site, and the final cDNA carried a unique molecular identifier that allowed TCR cDNA molecules to be counted accurately. Specific primers in the conserved constant-segment region were used to synthesize first-strand cDNA for the TCR alpha and beta chains. Each cDNA library was double barcoded, with a SMART-Mk sample barcode plus Illumina barcodes, to control for contamination. TruSeq adapter sequences along with Illumina sample barcodes were introduced in two successive PCR steps. Sequencing of the TCR alpha and beta cDNA libraries was done on the Illumina HiSeq platform using custom primers. As for how the authors treated the data: MiGEC processed the raw reads to extract unique molecular identifiers, while MiXCR was used to determine the CDR3 positions. Recombination models were inferred per individual with the repgenHMM and IGoR tools using an EM algorithm. Shared clonotype analysis was performed with the tcR package in R, normalizing sharing by the product of cloneset sizes. To study raw recombination without the effects of thymic and clonal selection, out-of-frame nonproductive sequences were analyzed. The public reads were run again by TCRdb, first through fastp at Q25 and then through MiXCR, and only productive beta chains were kept. Rows matching on CDR3 protein sequence are summarized as one entry with the most common DNA and genes. The V and J calls reflect TCRdb's pipeline rather than the authors' work. In all, the sample holds 1.5 million to 2 million distinct CDR3 sequences, and under 35% of those were seen once. 0.27% of the sample rests with the top ten.

Every donor was a healthy Caucasian. On the study overall, not on this receptor specifically: Abundant cord blood beta clonotypes had fewer insertions, young adult naive repertoires showed a similar but weaker trend, and memory repertoires showed no such trend. In monozygotic twins, recombination models systematically underestimated out-of-frame TCR alpha sharing, but the models matched the sharing seen between unrelated individuals. Zero-insertion analyses could be partly confounded by invariant T cells such as MAIT and iNKT, although diverse VJ usage argued against such confounding for most clonotypes. The excess sharing between twins in beta out-of-frame sequences was weaker because fewer shared sequences reduced the signal-to-noise ratio. Compared with coincidental sharing between unrelated individuals, out-of-frame TCR alpha sequences shared between twins had an excess of sequences with low generation probability. Conclusions relied on cross-sectional statistical analysis, since the same donors could not be followed over many years.

Sequencing was done on a sample of cord blood. This clonotype was sampled from a newborn girl in good health. The sequence joins TRBV21-1 to TRBJ2-7; whether TRBD2, the table's D call, matches the DNA was not checked. TRBV21-1 is a pseudogene locus. The sequenced DNA: TGTGCCAGCAGCAAGGACTTTTACTCCTACGAGCGGTACTTC. Translation gives CASSKDFYSYERYF.